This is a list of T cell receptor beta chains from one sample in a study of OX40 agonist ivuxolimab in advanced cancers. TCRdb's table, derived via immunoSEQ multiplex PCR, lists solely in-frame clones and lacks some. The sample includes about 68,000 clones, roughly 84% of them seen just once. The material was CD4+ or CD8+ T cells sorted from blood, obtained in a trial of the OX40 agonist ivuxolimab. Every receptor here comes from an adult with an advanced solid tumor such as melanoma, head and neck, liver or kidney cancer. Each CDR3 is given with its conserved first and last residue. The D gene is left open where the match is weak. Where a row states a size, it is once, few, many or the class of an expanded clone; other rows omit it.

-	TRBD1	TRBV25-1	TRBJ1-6	CASSELGTGGDSPLHF	TGTGCCAGCAGTGAATTAGGGACAGGGGGGGATTCACCCCTCCACTTT
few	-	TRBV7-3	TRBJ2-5	CASSYRAQGPQETQYF	TGTGCCAGCAGCTACCGGGCCCAAGGACCTCAAGAGACCCAGTACTTC
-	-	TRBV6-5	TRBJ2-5	CASGQHQETQYF	TGTGCCAGCGGGCAGCATCAAGAGACCCAGTACTTC
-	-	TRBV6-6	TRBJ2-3	CASSYVSTDTQYF	TGTGCCAGCAGTTACGTCAGCACAGATACGCAGTATTTT
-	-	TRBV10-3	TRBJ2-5	CAISGGGIQETQYF	TGTGCCATCAGTGGGGGTGGAATTCAAGAGACCCAGTACTTC
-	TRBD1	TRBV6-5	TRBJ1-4	CASSWGDRGHEKLFF	TGTGCCAGCAGTTGGGGAGACAGGGGGCACGAAAAACTGTTTTTT
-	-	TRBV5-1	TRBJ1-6	CASSWSGGQNSPLHF	TGCGCCAGCAGCTGGAGCGGGGGTCAAAATTCACCCCTCCACTTT
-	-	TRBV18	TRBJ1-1	CASSPNRVYTEAFF	TGTGCCAGCTCACCTAACAGGGTCTACACTGAAGCTTTCTTT
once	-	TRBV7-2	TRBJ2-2	CASSPTRQAVRGTGELFF	TGTGCCAGCAGCCCAACTCGGCAGGCAGTAAGAGGGACCGGGGAGCTGTTTTTT
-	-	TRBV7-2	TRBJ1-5	CASSPIRGQPQHF	TGTGCCAGCAGCCCAATCCGGGGTCAGCCCCAGCATTTT
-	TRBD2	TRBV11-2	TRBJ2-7	CASSLSGTYYEQYF	TGTGCCAGCAGCTTAAGCGGGACCTACTACGAGCAGTACTTC
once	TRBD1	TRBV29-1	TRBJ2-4	CSALQGAKNIQYF	TGCAGCGCTCTACAGGGGGCCAAAAACATTCAGTACTTC
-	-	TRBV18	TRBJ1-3	CASSPEDSDSGNTIYF	TGTGCCAGCTCACCAGAAGACAGCGACTCTGGAAACACCATATATTTT
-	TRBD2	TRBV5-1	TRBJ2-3	CASSLGLAGGLLADTQYF	TGCGCCAGCAGCTTGGGACTAGCGGGGGGGCTGCTCGCAGATACGCAGTATTTT
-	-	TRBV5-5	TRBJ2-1	CASSFLPTGYEQFF	TGTGCCAGCAGCTTTTTACCCACAGGGTATGAGCAGTTCTTC
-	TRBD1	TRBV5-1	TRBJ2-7	CASGGTGSYEQYF	TGCGCCAGCGGAGGGACAGGGTCCTACGAGCAGTACTTC
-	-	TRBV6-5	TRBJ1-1	CASSSGPGAYTEAFF	TGTGCCAGCAGTTCCGGACCCGGGGCCTACACTGAAGCTTTCTTT
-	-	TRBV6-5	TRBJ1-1	CASSYSGGLTEAFF	TGTGCCAGCAGTTACTCCGGGGGGCTGACTGAAGCTTTCTTT
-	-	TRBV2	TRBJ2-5	CATGASRETQYF	TGTGCCACAGGGGCATCGAGAGAGACCCAGTACTTC
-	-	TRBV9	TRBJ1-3	CASSLVGNTIYF	TGTGCCAGTTCTTTAGTAGGAAACACCATATATTTT
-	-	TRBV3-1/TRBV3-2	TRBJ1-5	CGPTPQHF	TGTGGACCCACCCCCCAGCATTTT
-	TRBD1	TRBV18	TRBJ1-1	CASSDDRVGYTEAFF	TGTGCCAGCTCAGACGACAGGGTAGGATACACTGAAGCTTTCTTT
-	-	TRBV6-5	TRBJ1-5	CASSYSRGFGKPQHF	TGTGCCAGCAGTTACTCGAGGGGTTTTGGTAAGCCCCAGCATTTT
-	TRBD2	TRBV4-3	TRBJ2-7	CASSQDNRGGLYEQYF	TGCGCCAGCAGCCAAGATAACCGGGGGGGCCTATACGAGCAGTACTTC